The clone carrying this TCR beta chain was detected ten times or more. Its antigen remains unknown. The entry originates in a study of Graves' ophthalmopathy and Graves' hyperthyroidism. Findings and limits, study-wide: Most thyroid clonotypes expanded beyond 0.001 frequency were also found in blood.

Germline CDR1 and CDR2: DFQATT and SNEGSKA (reference sequence). The CDR3 has 14 residues. The V end lost 5 bases, the J end lost 5 bases, and 18 bases lay between the germline ends. With a duration under 3 months, ophthalmopathy in the donors showed moderate-to-severe activity, CAS ≥3 and NOSPECS ≥4. Excluded: other autoimmune disease, uncontrolled infection, pregnancy or lactation. Orbital computed tomography and thyroid ultrasound, along with TRAb, serum thyroxine and clinical symptoms, underpinned diagnosis. Transcripts of RNA were the source for amplifying TCR beta CDR3 regions. Amplification began with first-round RT-PCR using HTBI primers, then second-round multiplex PCR was performed. TCRdb fed the multiplex PCR reads into MiXCR, producing one record per CDR3 protein. The repertoire holds hundreds of thousands of distinct CDR3 sequences, with around a fifth as singletons.

This sequence originates from a woman between 45 and 60 years old with Graves' ophthalmopathy. The sequencing input was peripheral blood. The chain combines TRBV20-1 with TRBJ2-5; D is undetermined. CDR3 in amino acids: CSARPPRQWETQYF. In nucleotides, the CDR3 is TGCAGTGCTCGGCCCCCTCGGCAGTGGGAGACCCAGTACTTC.